The entry below describes one TCR beta chain. The antigen remains undetermined. In germline, CDR1 is MDHEN, CDR2 SYDVKM. CDR3 length equals 11 residues. Trimming removed 8 bases from V and 7 bases from J, with 12 bases in between. All patients relapsed after autologous stem cell transplantation, and brentuximab vedotin exposure varied. Assay used: immunoSEQ multiplex PCR; TCRdb lists only in-frame clones, some missing. The table shows some 150,000 clones, with 78% occurring only once. The data belong to a study of PD-1 blockade in classical Hodgkin lymphoma. Study-wide points: CD4+ TCR diversity, unlike CD8+, climbed significantly by C4D1. The study reported lower baseline TCR diversity in newly diagnosed patients than in healthy donors.

The receptor was derived from a human donor with classical Hodgkin lymphoma. The material was peripheral blood mononuclear cells (PBMCs), obtained before the second cycle of nivolumab. The chain has TRBV28 and TRBJ2-7, with a tentative D call TRBD2 (6 bases). The CDR3 region is CASVKAGEQYF. The CDR3 coding sequence is TGTGCCAGCGTCAAGGCGGGGGAGCAGTACTTC.